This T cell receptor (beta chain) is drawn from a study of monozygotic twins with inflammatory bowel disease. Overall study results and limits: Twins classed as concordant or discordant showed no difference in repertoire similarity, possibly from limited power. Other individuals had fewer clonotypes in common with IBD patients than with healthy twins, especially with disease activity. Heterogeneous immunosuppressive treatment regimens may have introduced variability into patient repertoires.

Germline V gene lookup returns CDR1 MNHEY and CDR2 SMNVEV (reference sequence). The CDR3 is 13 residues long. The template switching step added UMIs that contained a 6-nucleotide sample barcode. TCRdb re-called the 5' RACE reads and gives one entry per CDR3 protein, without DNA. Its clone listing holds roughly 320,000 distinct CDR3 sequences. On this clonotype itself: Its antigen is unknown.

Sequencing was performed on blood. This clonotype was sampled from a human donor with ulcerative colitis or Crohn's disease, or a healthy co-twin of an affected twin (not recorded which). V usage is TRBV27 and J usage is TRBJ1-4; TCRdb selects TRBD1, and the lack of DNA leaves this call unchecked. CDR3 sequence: CAGSIRGTGKLFF.